This section outlines one TCR beta chain sequence together with its context. CDR3 length equals 15 residues. Trimming took off 6 bases at V and 4 bases at J, with 19 bases between the two ends. CDR1 and CDR2 from the germline V gene are SGHNT and YYREEE (reference sequence). In the authors' workflow: Counts of nucleated cells, estimated from reference gene primer amplification, were obtained. The table came from immunoSEQ multiplex PCR; TCRdb's copy has only in-frame clones and leaves some out. V, J and clone size reflect that table, while D and trimming were determined from the DNA. In the table there are 200,000 to 250,000 clones, nearly 85% of which are singletons. The sample originates from a study of blood T cell repertoires in COVID-19. Study overall: Samples taken during acute and convalescent COVID-19 were collected in the United States, Italy and Spain.

The source material was peripheral blood. This chain connects TRBV5-4 to TRBJ1-1, with a weak D call TRBD1 (6 bases). The sequence came from a human donor in a cohort sampled during active COVID-19. The CDR3 DNA is TGTGCCAGCACCCCAAGGGGGGGCGATAGCACTGAAGCTTTCTTT. Residues: CASTPRGGDSTEAFF.